What follows are 20 T cell receptor beta chains derived from one specimen sequenced in a study of T cells in tumors after PD-1 blockade. Measured with immunoSEQ multiplex PCR; TCRdb has only the in-frame clones, and not every one. The sample has approximately 45,000 clones; around four fifths are singletons. The sequences come from PBMCs, collected before anti-PD-1 therapy. These receptors were obtained from a human donor with advanced basal cell or squamous cell carcinoma (not recorded which).

The chain combines TRBV6-5 with TRBJ1-2, with D perhaps matching TRBD1 (5 bases). Trimming left V 6 bases short and J 8 bases short, with 13 bases between. Germline V gene lookup returns CDR1 MNHEY and CDR2 SVGAGI. This CDR3 region has 12 residues. CDR3 nucleotides: TGTGCCAGCAGCCTCAGGGACGAGGGCTACACCTTC. Translation gives CASSLRDEGYTF.

The rearrangement links TRBV21-1 to TRBJ2-1; the table names TRBD1, a call not compared with the DNA. TRBV21-1 is a known pseudogene. The CDR3 runs to 17 residues. CDR3 amino acids: CASSKGAQGNSYNEQFF. The CDR3, as DNA: TGTGCCAGCAGCAAAGGAGCGCAGGGGAATTCCTACAATGAGCAGTTCTTC.

The rearrangement uses TRBV7-9 and TRBJ2-7, with 8 positions matching TRBD1. The J segment lost 5 bases and the V segment lost 1 base, leaving 4 bases of the junction unmatched. CDR3 length equals 14 residues. Germline loops: CDR1 SEHNR, CDR2 FQNEAQ (reference sequence). The chain's CDR3 is CASSLVGQGHEQYF. In DNA, the CDR3 is TGTGCCAGCAGCTTAGTTGGACAGGGCCACGAGCAGTACTTC.

This clone was seen once. The chain is built from TRBV11-3 and TRBJ1-6, with unresolved D. CDR1 and CDR2 (germline): SGHNT, YENEEA. The CDR3 has 15 amino acids. Trimming took 0 bases from V and 1 from J, leaving 4 bases between them. CDR3 residues: CASSLELSYNSPLHF. The DNA of the CDR3 is TGTGCCAGCAGCTTAGAGTTGTCCTATAATTCACCCCTCCACTTT. The full variable domain, with the rest looked up from reference TRBV11-3 and TRBJ1-6, is EAGVVQSPRYKIIEKKQPVAFWCNPISGHNTLYWYLQNLGQGPELLIRYENEEAVDDSQLPKDRFSAERLKGVDSTLKIQPAELGDSAVYLCASSLELSYNSPLHFGNGTRLTVT.

CDR3 nucleotides: TGTGCCAGCAGGTCCGACCTAATCGGGGCCAAAAACATTCAGTACTTC. Translation: CASRSDLIGAKNIQYF. The genes are TRBV2 and TRBJ2-4; no firm D call. Germline V CDR1 and CDR2: SNHLY, FYNNEI. The CDR3 runs to 16 residues. V was pared by 6 bases and J by 1 base, with 16 bases between.

This chain uses TRBV7-8 with TRBJ2-1; D possibly corresponds to TRBD1 (7 bases). Germline V CDR1 and CDR2: SGHVS, FQNEAQ. V was clipped by 6 bases and J by 2 bases, with 20 bases between them. The CDR3 consists of 17 residues. The CDR3 DNA reads as TGTGCCAGCAGTCGCAAAACAGGGGAGGAACCCTACAATGAGCAGTTCTTC. Translating it yields CASSRKTGEEPYNEQFF.

The gene calls are TRBV9 and TRBJ2-7; TRBD1 agrees at 8 bases. The CDR3 runs 15 residues. V gave up 4 bases and J gave up 3 bases; unmatched junction bases: 9. From germline, CDR1 is SGDLS and CDR2 YYNGEE. The CDR3 bases are TGTGCCAGCAGCCCAAGCCAGGGGGCGGGCTACGAGCAGTACTTC. It encodes CASSPSQGAGYEQYF.

V usage is TRBV12-3 or TRBV12-4 and J usage is TRBJ2-7, with TRBD2 matching over 7 bases. This CDR3 comprises 12 residues. The V gene end was trimmed by 8 bases and the J gene end by 0 bases; junction bases not matched to a gene: 1. CDR3 region: CASGGDSYEQYF. In nucleotides, the CDR3 is TGTGCCAGCGGGGGGGACTCCTACGAGCAGTACTTC.

The chain is built from TRBV9 and TRBJ2-7; D not resolved. Germline loops: CDR1 SGDLS, CDR2 YYNGEE. V shed 3 bases and J shed 0 bases, with 7 bases lying between them. The CDR3 extends over 13 amino acids. Written as DNA, the CDR3 is TGTGCCAGCAGCGCGGGCGACTCCTACGAGCAGTACTTC. Translation gives CASSAGDSYEQYF.

The rearrangement links TRBV28 to TRBJ2-7; D might be TRBD1 (6 bases). V lost 7 bases and J 4 bases, leaving 17 bases between the germline ends. This CDR3 has 14 amino acids. Germline assignment: CDR1 MDHEN and CDR2 SYDVKM. The CDR3 sequence is CASTPLGQLYEQYF. The CDR3 DNA reads TGTGCCAGCACACCCCTAGGACAGTTATACGAGCAGTACTTC.

This clone was seen just once. This chain connects TRBV12-3 or TRBV12-4 to TRBJ2-5; TRBD1 matches at 7 bases. With V trimmed by 5 bases and J by 4 bases, 4 bases remained unmatched. The CDR3 runs 13 residues. The CDR3 sequence: CASSQDRLETQYF. In nucleotides, the CDR3 is TGTGCCAGCAGTCAGGACAGGTTAGAGACCCAGTACTTC.

This clone was picked up one time. The J gene is TRBJ2-1, the V gene TRBV2; 10 nucleotides align to TRBD1. Unmatched junction bases numbered 4, after V lost 6 bases and J lost 2 bases. In germline, CDR1 is SNHLY, CDR2 FYNNEI. The CDR3 loop spans 15 amino acids. The DNA of the CDR3 is TGTGCCAGCAGCATAGACAGGGGGCCCTACAATGAGCAGTTCTTC. This translates into CASSIDRGPYNEQFF.

The chain has TRBV27 and TRBJ2-5; D may be TRBD1 (6 bases). In germline, CDR1 is MNHEY, CDR2 SMNVEV (reference sequence). CDR3 size: 14 residues. Trimming stripped 5 bases from V and 2 bases from J, with 12 bases between. CDR3 sequence: CASSPWTDQETQYF. The CDR3 DNA reads as TGTGCCAGCAGTCCCTGGACAGATCAAGAGACCCAGTACTTC.

The rearrangement links TRBV6-4 to TRBJ2-2; 10 nucleotides line up with TRBD1. V lost 9 bases to trimming and J lost 5 bases; unmatched junction nucleotides: 9. The V gene's germline CDR1 is MRHNA and CDR2 SNTAGT. The CDR3 totals 15 residues. In DNA form, the CDR3 reads TGTGCCAGGTTGATCGGGACAGGGGCGACCGGGGAGCTGTTTTTT. As protein: CARLIGTGATGELFF.

The genes are TRBV28 and TRBJ2-6; 8 nucleotides match TRBD1. V dropped 3 bases and J dropped 0; count of bases not matched to a gene: 7. Germline values: CDR1 MDHEN, CDR2 SYDVKM. The CDR3 is 18 amino acids. The CDR3 DNA reads as TGTGCCAGCAGTTTGATCGGGACAGGACTCTCTGGGGCCAACGTCCTGACTTTC. This translates into CASSLIGTGLSGANVLTF.

The chain links TRBV28 to TRBJ2-1; 11 bases agree with TRBD2. This CDR3 comprises 13 residues. Germline values: CDR1 MDHEN, CDR2 SYDVKM. CDR3 sequence: CGVTSGNYNEQFF. CDR3 nucleotides: TGTGGAGTGACTAGCGGGAACTACAATGAGCAGTTCTTC.

The V and J genes are TRBV29-1 and TRBJ2-1; no firm D call. CDR1 and CDR2 from the germline V gene are SQVTM and ANQGSEA. V shed 4 bases and J shed 3 bases, with 10 bases lying between them. The CDR3 is made up of 13 amino acids. The CDR3 sequence is CSVGPTGYNEQFF. The CDR3 nucleotides read TGCAGCGTTGGACCGACTGGCTACAATGAGCAGTTCTTC.

This chain joins TRBV5-4 and TRBJ2-5, with D unresolved. The CDR3 is 11 amino acids. The V end lost 4 bases, the J end lost 2 bases, and 3 bases lay between the germline ends. The germline gives CDR1 SGHNT, CDR2 YYREEE (reference sequence). CDR3 sequence reads: CASSAQETQYF. The DNA of the CDR3 is TGTGCCAGCAGCGCGCAAGAGACCCAGTACTTC. The variable domain in full, with the rest retrieved from reference TRBV5-4 and TRBJ2-5, is ETGVTQSPTHLIKTRGQQVTLRCSSQSGHNTVSWYQQALGQGPQFIFQYYREEENGRGNFPPRFSGLQFPNYSSELNVNALELDDSALYLCASSAQETQYFGPGTRLLVL.

The chain combines TRBV27 with TRBJ1-1; no definite D call. In germline, CDR1 is MNHEY, CDR2 SMNVEV (reference sequence). This CDR3 is 13 amino acids long. V was shortened by 3 bases and J by 1 base, with 6 bases between the two germline ends. In DNA, the CDR3 is TGTGCCAGCAGTTTGATGCAGAACACTGAAGCTTTCTTT. Translating it yields CASSLMQNTEAFF.

The J gene is TRBJ1-2, the V gene TRBV19; 8 nucleotides align to TRBD1. This CDR3 has 16 amino acids. CDR1 LNHDA and CDR2 SQIVND come from the germline V gene (reference sequence). With V trimmed by 4 bases and J by 4 bases, 11 bases remained unmatched. CDR3 DNA: TGTGCCAGTAGTACGTTCGGGACAGGCCCTACCTATGGCTACACCTTC. Protein product: CASSTFGTGPTYGYTF.